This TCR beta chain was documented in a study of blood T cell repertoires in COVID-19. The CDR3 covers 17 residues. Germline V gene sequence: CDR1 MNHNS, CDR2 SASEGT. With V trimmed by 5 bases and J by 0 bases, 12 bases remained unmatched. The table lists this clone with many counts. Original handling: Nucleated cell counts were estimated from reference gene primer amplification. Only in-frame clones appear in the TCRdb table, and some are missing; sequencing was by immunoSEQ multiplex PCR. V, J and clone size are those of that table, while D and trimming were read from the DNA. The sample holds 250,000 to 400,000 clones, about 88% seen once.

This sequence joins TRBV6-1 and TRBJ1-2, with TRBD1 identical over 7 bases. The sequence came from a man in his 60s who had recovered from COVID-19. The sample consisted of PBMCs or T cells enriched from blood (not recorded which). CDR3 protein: CASSKGTVLNSNYGYTF. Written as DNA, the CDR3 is TGTGCCAGCAGTAAAGGGACAGTACTAAACTCTAACTATGGCTACACCTTC.